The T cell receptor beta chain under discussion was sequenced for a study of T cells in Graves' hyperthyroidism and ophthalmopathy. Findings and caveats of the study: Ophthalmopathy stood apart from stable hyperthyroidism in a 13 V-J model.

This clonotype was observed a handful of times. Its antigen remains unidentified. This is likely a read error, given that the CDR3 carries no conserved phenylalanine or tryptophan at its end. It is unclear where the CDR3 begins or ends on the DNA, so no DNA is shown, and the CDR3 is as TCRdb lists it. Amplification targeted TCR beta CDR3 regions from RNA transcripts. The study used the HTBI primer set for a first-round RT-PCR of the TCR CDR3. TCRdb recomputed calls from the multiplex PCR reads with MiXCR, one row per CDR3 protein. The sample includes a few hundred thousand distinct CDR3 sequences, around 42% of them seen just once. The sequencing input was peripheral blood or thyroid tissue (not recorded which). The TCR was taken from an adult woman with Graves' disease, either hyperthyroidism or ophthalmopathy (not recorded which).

The CDR3: CASTSHRINY. The chain combines TRBV7-8 with TRBJ1-3. From its first to its last residue, the CDR3 has 10 amino acids. From germline, CDR1 is SGHVS and CDR2 FQNEAQ.